Reported below is one TCR beta chain. Its antigen is still unknown. Libraries were prepared by immunoSEQ multiplex PCR; TCRdb keeps only in-frame clonotypes and omits some of them. Here the sample spans approximately 60,000 clones, 80% to 90% being singletons. This CDR3 spans 15 amino acids. After removal of 5 bases from V and 2 bases from J, the junction contained 8 bases not matched to a gene. Germline loops: CDR1 SGHNT, CDR2 YYREEE (reference sequence). This sample was included in a study of pediatric ulcerative colitis. Study-level results: This repertoire reflects total lymphocytes rather than subpopulations like regulatory T cells. Blood-rectal clonal overlap within each person was significantly higher in ulcerative colitis patients than controls.

Sequencing used blood. This sequence joins TRBV5-4 and TRBJ2-7; 9 nucleotides line up with TRBD1. This sequence originates from a boy younger than 18 with severe ulcerative colitis. In nucleotides, the CDR3 is TGTGCCAGCAGTTTACAGGGGGCGAGCGCCTACGAGCAGTACTTC. It specifies CASSLQGASAYEQYF.